The rows below give T cell receptor beta chains drawn from one sample of a study of blood T cell repertoires in COVID-19. The table came from immunoSEQ multiplex PCR; TCRdb's copy has only in-frame clones and leaves some out. The sample holds about 380,000 clones, about 90% seen once. The specimen was PBMCs or T cells enriched from blood (not recorded which). These receptors all stem from a young man who had recovered from COVID-19. Both conserved end residues are part of each CDR3. A D gene is named only where the DNA matches it firmly. Clone size is stated in some rows and not others, as once, few, many or a class when expanded.

>NA|TRBV21-1|TRBJ2-7|NA
TGTGCCAGCAGCAGACAGGGTTGGGAGCAGTACTTC
CASSRQGWEQYF
>NA|TRBV5-1|TRBJ2-1|NA
TGCGCCAGCAGCTTGGCACGGTACAATGAGCAGTTCTTC
CASSLARYNEQFF
>once|TRBV3-1/TRBV3-2|TRBJ2-7|NA
TGTGCCAGCAGCCAAGATGGGCCAGGGCGGGAGCAGTACTTC
CASSQDGPGREQYF
>NA|TRBV7-2|TRBJ2-3|TRBD2
TGTGCCAGCAGCCAGGGACTAGCGGGGGGTAGCACAGATACGCAGTATTTT
CASSQGLAGGSTDTQYF
>NA|TRBV5-1|TRBJ2-5|NA
TGCGCCAGCAGCTTGGAATCGCTGCAGGGAGAGACCCAGTACTTC
CASSLESLQGETQYF
>NA|TRBV6-4|TRBJ2-2|NA
TGTGCCAGCAGTGACAAGGGGACCGGGGAGCTGTTTTTT
CASSDKGTGELFF
>NA|TRBV11-2|TRBJ1-2|NA
TGTGCCAGCAGCGCCCCCGGGTCGCGGGGCTACACCTTC
CASSAPGSRGYTF
>NA|TRBV11-2|TRBJ2-5|TRBD2
TGTGCCAGCAGCCCGACGACTAGCGGGCAAGAGACCCAGTACTTC
CASSPTTSGQETQYF
>NA|TRBV5-4|TRBJ2-1|NA
TGTGCCAGCAGCTCGGCCACCTTGGACTTCAACAATGAGCAGTTCTTC
CASSSATLDFNNEQFF
>NA|TRBV4-1|TRBJ1-5|NA
TGCGCCAGCAGCCCGGGAATTTTCAATCAGCCCCAGCATTTT
CASSPGIFNQPQHF
>NA|TRBV5-1|TRBJ2-1|NA
TGCGCCAGCAGCCCGGGGGCGGGGGTTCGGAACAATGAGCAGTTCTTC
CASSPGAGVRNNEQFF
>NA|TRBV9|TRBJ2-3|TRBD1
TGTGCCAGCAGTCCCGAGGGGACAGGGGGCGGGACAGATACGCAGTATTTT
CASSPEGTGGGTDTQYF
>once|TRBV6-2/TRBV6-3|TRBJ1-2|NA
TGTGCCAGCAGTTACTCGAGAGATCAGGGGAGCTATGGCTACACCTTC
CASSYSRDQGSYGYTF
>NA|TRBV9|TRBJ1-4|NA
TGTGCCAGCAGCGTTGGTGAAAGGGGCGGGGGAAAACTGTTTTTT
CASSVGERGGGKLFF
>NA|TRBV19|TRBJ1-3|TRBD1
TGTGCCAGTAGTATAGCTTCCGGGACAGGAACTGGAAACACCATATATTTT
CASSIASGTGTGNTIYF
>once|TRBV6-5|TRBJ1-2|NA
TGTGCCAGCAGTTACTCGGGGGGCTATGGCTACACCTTC
CASSYSGGYGYTF
>few|TRBV4-2|TRBJ2-5|NA
TGTGCCAGCAGCCAAGATACTTACCAAGAGACCCAGTACTTC
CASSQDTYQETQYF
>once|TRBV7-9|TRBJ2-3|TRBD1
TGTGCCAGCAGACCTGGCGGGACAGGGGCTATAGATACGCAGTATTTT
CASRPGGTGAIDTQYF
>NA|TRBV5-1|TRBJ1-4|NA
TGCGCCAGCAGGTCCCCAATTGGGCTGTCCCCTTTT
CASRSPIGLSPF
>NA|TRBV19|TRBJ1-2|TRBD1
TGTGCCAGTAGTGCCCACCGGGACAGGGATAACTATGGCTACACCTTC
CASSAHRDRDNYGYTF
>once|TRBV15|TRBJ1-3|NA
TGTGCCACCAGCAGAGATTTGACTTCCAGCTCTGGAAACACCATATATTTT
CATSRDLTSSSGNTIYF
>NA|TRBV12-3/TRBV12-4|TRBJ2-7|NA
TGTGCCAGCAGTTTGGTGGGCAGAGAGCAGTACTTC
CASSLVGREQYF
>NA|TRBV5-4|TRBJ1-1|NA
TGTGCCAGCAGCTCACTGACACTGAACACTGAAGCTTTCTTT
CASSSLTLNTEAFF
>NA|TRBV7-9|TRBJ2-2|TRBD1
TGTGCCAGCAGCCTAGGACAGGGGACCTTCGGGGAGCTGTTTTTT
CASSLGQGTFGELFF
>NA|TRBV30|TRBJ2-1|TRBD2
TGTGCCTGGAGCGCGGGGGGGCAGGGGGAGCAGTTCTTC
CAWSAGGQGEQFF
>NA|TRBV7-9|TRBJ2-5|NA
TGTGCCAGCAGCTATACCTTAGCGACCCAGTACTTC
CASSYTLATQYF
>few|TRBV5-1|TRBJ2-3|TRBD1
TGCGCCAGCAGCCTCATGACAGGGCCAGATACGCAGTATTTT
CASSLMTGPDTQYF
>NA|TRBV10-1|TRBJ2-3|TRBD1
TGCGCCAGCAGTGACAGGACAGGGAGCACAGATACGCAGTATTTT
CASSDRTGSTDTQYF
>NA|TRBV19|TRBJ2-3|TRBD1
TGTGCCAGTAGTGCCTCAGGGGGCGATGGCACAGATACGCAGTATTTT
CASSASGGDGTDTQYF
>NA|TRBV27|TRBJ2-4|NA
TGTGCCAGCAGTTTGGGTACGGGATGGAAAAACATTCAGTACTTC
CASSLGTGWKNIQYF
>once|TRBV3-1/TRBV3-2|TRBJ2-3|TRBD2
TGTGCCAGCAGCCTCGGGACTAGCGGGGGGCGAAGGACAGATACGCAGTATTTT
CASSLGTSGGRRTDTQYF